These 21 T cell receptor beta chains were all obtained from the same sample, sequenced in a study of shared clonotypes between healthy human individuals. Sequencing was performed with immunoSEQ multiplex PCR; in TCRdb, only in-frame clones are kept and a portion is missing. The repertoire holds approximately 2,000,000 clones, with 85% to 95% as singletons. Sequencing was carried out using naive CD4+ T cells from PBMCs. Sample subset: CD45RA+ positively selected. The receptors shown here come from a young man in good health. Some clones in this sample may be carry-over from other donors' samples.

The chain combines TRBV5-6 with TRBJ1-5; D is ambiguous. This CDR3 region has 13 residues. Germline CDR1 and CDR2: SGHDT and YYEEEE. V was clipped by 0 bases and J by 5 bases, with 6 bases between them. In nucleotides, the CDR3 is TGTGCCAGCAGCTTGGGTTCGTATCAGCCCCAGCATTTT. It specifies CASSLGSYQPQHF.

This chain uses TRBV6-5 with TRBJ1-1, with D hard to call. The V and J ends lost 6 bases and 1 base respectively, with 12 bases between them. Per germline, CDR1 MNHEY and CDR2 SVGAGI. The CDR3 runs to 14 residues. CDR3 bases: TGTGCCAGCAGCCACGAGGTACGGAACACTGAAGCTTTCTTT. This sequence encodes CASSHEVRNTEAFF.

This clone was counted once. This chain joins TRBV5-1 and TRBJ1-5; D may be TRBD1 (5 bases). Germline-derived CDR1 and CDR2 are SGHRS and YFSETQ. The CDR3 contains 15 residues. Between the trimmed V and J ends, which lost 4 bases and 2 bases, there was a span of 13 bases. The CDR3 reads CASSPDGGRNQPQHF. Written as DNA, the CDR3 is TGCGCCAGCAGCCCCGACGGGGGTCGCAATCAGCCCCAGCATTTT.

This clone was detected only once. The chain employs TRBV5-1 and TRBJ1-4; D may be TRBD1 (5 bases). The CDR3 consists of 14 residues. In germline, CDR1 is SGHRS, CDR2 YFSETQ. Deletions cut 0 bases from V and 5 bases from J, with 8 bases between. CDR3: CASSLAAGNEKLFF. CDR3 DNA: TGCGCCAGCAGCTTGGCGGCAGGGAATGAAAAACTGTTTTTT. Complete variable domain (other parts from reference TRBV5-1 and TRBJ1-4): KAGVTQTPRYLIKTRGQQVTLSCSPISGHRSVSWYQQTPGQGLQFLFEYFSETQRNKGNFPGRFSGRQFSNSRSEMNVSTLELGDSALYLCASSLAAGNEKLFFGSGTQLSVL.

Remarks on this clone: In the same sample, other DNA sequences code for this CDR3. The chain has TRBV29-1 and TRBJ2-7; D is perhaps TRBD1 (6 bases). The ends were cut back, 4 bases at V and 5 bases at J, with 9 bases in the middle. The germline V gene has CDR1 SQVTM and CDR2 ANQGSEA. The CDR3 sequence is 11 residues long. CDR3 nucleotide sequence: TGCAGCGTTGGGGGGCGGAACGAGCAGTACTTC. It yields the protein CSVGGRNEQYF.

The chain couples TRBV5-6 to TRBJ1-5; D not resolved. Germline V lookup: CDR1 SGHDT, CDR2 YYEEEE. There are 16 residues in the CDR3. V lost 4 bases and J lost 4, with 18 bases in between. CDR3 loop: CASSLRTILENQPQHF. CDR3 in DNA: TGTGCCAGCAGCCTGAGGACCATTTTGGAAAATCAGCCCCAGCATTTT.

The chain recombines TRBV29-1 with TRBJ1-1; D is unresolved. CDR1 and CDR2 from the germline V gene are SQVTM and ANQGSEA. With 7 bases removed from V and 2 bases from J, the gap between germline ends came to 5 bases. This CDR3 spans 10 amino acids. The CDR3, as DNA: TGCAGCGCCAGTAACACTGAAGCTTTCTTT. It codes for CSASNTEAFF.

Note on this clone: Different DNA sequences within this sample yield the same CDR3. The chain joins TRBV9 to TRBJ2-2, with 7 bases that match TRBD2. The V gene end was trimmed by 1 base and the J gene end by 1 base; junction bases not matched to a gene: 1. CDR3 length equals 15 residues. Looked up from germline, CDR1 is SGDLS and CDR2 is YYNGEE. The CDR3 coding sequence is TGTGCCAGCAGCGTACTAGCGGAGAACACCGGGGAGCTGTTTTTT. It is translated as CASSVLAENTGELFF.

V is TRBV5-1 and J is TRBJ2-3; possibly TRBD2 for D (6 bases). With 3 bases removed from V and 2 bases from J, the gap between germline ends came to 13 bases. This CDR3 contains 15 residues. Germline V lookup: CDR1 SGHRS, CDR2 YFSETQ. The CDR3 DNA follows: TGCGCCAGCAGCTCTCCCGGGAGCAACACAGATACGCAGTATTTT. Amino acid sequence: CASSSPGSNTDTQYF.

This chain joins TRBV29-1 and TRBJ1-2, with a weak D call TRBD1 (6 bases). The CDR3 totals 15 residues. Per the germline V gene, CDR1 is SQVTM and CDR2 is ANQGSEA. Trimming shortened V by 4 bases and J by 8 bases, and 23 bases separated the two germline ends. CDR3: CSVVQGLGREGGYTF. In DNA, the CDR3 is TGCAGCGTTGTTCAGGGGTTGGGCCGCGAGGGGGGCTACACCTTC.

As concerns this clone: Other DNA sequences in the sample encode the same CDR3. The rearrangement links TRBV5-1 to TRBJ2-6; perhaps TRBD2 as D (5 bases). This CDR3 comprises 16 residues. Germline lookup yields CDR1 SGHRS and CDR2 YFSETQ. V lost 0 bases, J lost 1 base, and 8 bases lay in between. This chain's CDR3 is CASSLGPGSGANVLTF. DNA of the CDR3: TGCGCCAGCAGCTTGGGCCCGGGGTCTGGGGCCAACGTCCTGACTTTC.

The V call is TRBV19, the J call TRBJ2-7; 8 bases map to TRBD1. Germline CDR1 and CDR2: LNHDA and SQIVND (reference sequence). Trimming at V came to 5 bases and at J to 2 bases, leaving 5 bases not matched to a gene. This CDR3 has 14 residues. The CDR3 nucleotides are TGTGCCAGTAGTGACGACAGGGGTACCTACGAGCAGTACTTC. As protein: CASSDDRGTYEQYF. The whole variable domain, filled in from reference TRBV19 and TRBJ2-7, reads DGGITQSPKYLFRKEGQNVTLSCEQNLNHDAMYWYRQDPGQGLRLIYYSQIVNDFQKGDIAEGYSVSREKKESFPLTVTSAQKNPTAFYLCASSDDRGTYEQYFGPGTRLTVT.

The rearrangement uses TRBV19 and TRBJ2-7; D not certain. Trimming stripped 7 bases from V and 4 bases from J, with 17 bases between. Per the germline V gene, CDR1 is LNHDA and CDR2 is SQIVND (reference sequence). The CDR3 consists of 14 residues. The CDR3 is CASTRRIGSYEQYF. CDR3 coding DNA: TGTGCCAGTACCCGAAGGATAGGGTCGTACGAGCAGTACTTC.

The rearrangement uses TRBV10-3 and TRBJ2-3; TRBD1 might be the D (5 bases). Trimming shortened V by 5 bases and J by 0 bases, and 15 bases separated the two germline ends. Germline CDR1 is ENHRY and CDR2 is SYGVKD. The CDR3 loop spans 16 amino acids. The CDR3 sequence is CAISPQTGTSTDTQYF. The CDR3 DNA sequence: TGTGCCATCAGTCCCCAAACAGGCACTAGCACAGATACGCAGTATTTT.

The rearrangement uses TRBV29-1 and TRBJ1-4, with D possibly matching TRBD1 (5 bases). V was shortened by 3 bases and J by 13 bases, with 15 bases between the two germline ends. This CDR3 is built from 12 residues. Germline V gene lookup returns CDR1 SQVTM and CDR2 ANQGSEA. The CDR3 region has the DNA TGCAGCGTTGAGTCCGGGTTGGGGCGACTGTTTTTT. It codes for CSVESGLGRLFF.

J is TRBJ1-6 and V is TRBV28; perhaps TRBD1 as D (6 bases). The CDR3 totals 14 residues. Trimming left V 6 bases short and J 7 bases short, with 13 bases between. Germline loops: CDR1 MDHEN, CDR2 SYDVKM. The CDR3 DNA sequence: TGTGCCAGCAGAAAGGGGGATTGGAATTCACCCCTCCACTTT. This encodes CASRKGDWNSPLHF.

This clone was recorded only once. The CDR3 loop reads CASSEARSSGSGETQYF. In DNA form, the CDR3 reads TGTGCCAGCAGTGAAGCGCGGAGTAGCGGGAGCGGGGAGACCCAGTACTTC. This sequence joins TRBV6-1 and TRBJ2-5; 9 positions match TRBD2. The germline V gene encodes CDR1 MNHNS and CDR2 SASEGT. Trimming cost V 0 bases and J 5 bases; bases outside gene matches: 10. This CDR3 is 17 amino acids long.

The CDR3 region is CATSRVVTSGSPVEEFF. CDR3 sequence (DNA): TGTGCCACCAGCAGAGTGGTTACTAGCGGGAGTCCCGTGGAGGAGTTCTTC. This rearrangement joins TRBV15 to TRBJ2-1; TRBD2 matches at 11 bases. The CDR3 spans 17 residues. V lost 1 base to trimming and J lost 14 bases; unmatched junction nucleotides: 16. CDR1 and CDR2 from the germline V gene are LNHNV and YYDKDF (reference sequence).

The chain uses TRBV7-9 and TRBJ2-7, with 10 bases fitting TRBD1. The CDR3 loop spans 15 amino acids. V lost 5 bases to trimming and J lost 3 bases; unmatched junction nucleotides: 7. Per germline, CDR1 SEHNR and CDR2 FQNEAQ (reference sequence). The CDR3 DNA follows: TGTGCCAGCAGCGAGAGACAGGGGGCTGGCTACGAGCAGTACTTC. This encodes CASSERQGAGYEQYF.

This clone was recorded only once. The V and J genes are TRBV6-5 and TRBJ1-2, with TRBD1 matching over 8 bases. The CDR3 contains 11 residues. Germline CDR1 is MNHEY and CDR2 is SVGAGI. V trimming: 6 bases; J trimming: 9 bases; junction bases outside the gene matches: 3. This chain's CDR3 is CASSDRGSYTF. In DNA form, the CDR3 reads TGTGCCAGCAGCGACAGGGGTAGCTACACCTTC.

The chain recombines TRBV5-4 with TRBJ1-3; no definite D call. Trimming took 3 bases from V and 0 from J, leaving 7 bases between them. The CDR3 is 14 residues long. Per germline, CDR1 SGHNT and CDR2 YYREEE (reference sequence). CDR3 protein: CASSSKTSGNTIYF. The CDR3 DNA follows: TGTGCCAGCAGCTCAAAAACCTCTGGAAACACCATATATTTT.